A single sample is the source of the 26 T cell receptor beta chains below, sequenced in a study of T cells in Graves' hyperthyroidism and ophthalmopathy. Amplification of TCR beta CDR3 regions was performed using RNA transcripts as template. First-round RT-PCR of the TCR CDR3 relied on the HTBI primer set. TCRdb reprocessed the multiplex PCR reads via MiXCR and lists one record per CDR3 protein. The sample holds about 640,000 distinct CDR3 sequences, roughly 45% seen once. Sequencing was performed on peripheral blood or thyroid tissue (not recorded which). The receptors here all came from an adult man with Graves' disease, either hyperthyroidism or ophthalmopathy (not recorded which).

Turning to this clonotype: A read error may produce the germline difference seen at one junction end. The CDR3 DNA reads as TGCGCCAGCAGCTCAAAACCGGGACAGCCATCGGCTGAAGCTTTCTTT. Its protein product is CASSSKPGQPSAEAFF. V and J are TRBV25-1 and TRBJ1-1; 7 nucleotides match TRBD1. Per germline, CDR1 MGHDK and CDR2 SYGVNS. CDR3 size: 16 residues.

This clonotype was picked up many times. This chain joins TRBV7-8 and TRBJ2-5; D gene ambiguous. The CDR3 sequence is 14 residues long. With 2 bases removed from V and 2 bases from J, the gap between germline ends came to 9 bases. CDR1 SGHVS and CDR2 FQNEAQ come from the germline V gene. CDR3 nucleotides: TGTGCCAGCAGCTTAAGGGCCAAGCAAGAGACCCAGTACTTC. This translates into CASSLRAKQETQYF.

The chain joins TRBV6-5 to TRBJ1-1; no reliable D call. The CDR3 is 15 amino acids. V was clipped by 6 bases and J by 3 bases, with 17 bases between them. The germline V gene has CDR1 MNHEY and CDR2 SVGAGI. In DNA form, the CDR3 reads TGTGCCAGCAGACCCACGACCGTCGGGCACACTGAAGCTTTCTTT. It is translated as CASRPTTVGHTEAFF.

This clonotype occurred a few times. V and J are TRBV19 and TRBJ1-1, with D perhaps matching TRBD1 (6 bases). The ends were cut back, 5 bases at V and 0 bases at J, with 13 bases in the middle. The CDR3 runs to 15 residues. CDR1 is LNHDA and CDR2 is SQIVND in the germline V gene (reference sequence). The CDR3 protein is CASSPAGAVNTEAFF. The DNA of the CDR3 is TGTGCCAGTAGTCCCGCGGGGGCCGTGAACACTGAAGCTTTCTTT.

The table lists this clonotype with many counts. The chain's CDR3 is CASSNTGGTGELFF. CDR3 in DNA: TGTGCCAGCAGCAACACAGGGGGCACCGGGGAGCTGTTTTTT. V is TRBV21-1 and J is TRBJ2-2; the table's D gene call, TRBD1, was not cross checked with the DNA. TRBV21-1 is annotated as a pseudogene. The CDR3 loop spans 14 amino acids.

This clonotype was recorded at least ten times. The chain employs TRBV12-3 or TRBV12-4 and TRBJ1-2; D is perhaps TRBD1 (5 bases). V lost 6 bases, J lost 5 bases, and 16 bases lay in between. This CDR3 has 14 amino acids. CDR3 nucleotide sequence: TGTGCCAGCAGCCCAGGGTTGGGAGCTTATGGCTACACCTTC. This sequence encodes CASSPGLGAYGYTF.

The gene calls are TRBV2 and TRBJ1-2; 8 nucleotides align to TRBD1. In germline, CDR1 is SNHLY, CDR2 FYNNEI. The CDR3 runs to 13 residues. The chain's CDR3 is CAAGGQGAYGYTF. CDR3 DNA: TGTGCGGCAGGTGGACAGGGTGCGTATGGCTACACCTTC.

The count of this clonotype is one. This clone may be a read error of a much larger clone one base away. The chain combines TRBV7-9 with TRBJ1-6; D is unclear. The V gene's germline CDR1 is SEHNR and CDR2 FQNEAQ (reference sequence). This CDR3 is built from 15 residues. V was trimmed by 5 bases and J by 7 bases, leaving 15 bases between them. CDR3 protein: CASSTTGSINSPLHF. The CDR3 bases are TGTGCCAGCAGCACCACCGGGTCTATCAATTCACCCCTCCACTTT.

This sequence joins TRBV20-1 and TRBJ1-6, with unresolved D. The V gene lost 3 bases and the J gene lost 6 bases, with 15 bases spanning the gap. CDR1 is DFQATT and CDR2 is SNEGSKA in the germline V gene (reference sequence). CDR3 size: 15 residues. The CDR3 loop is CSARAPAVTNSPLHF. DNA of the CDR3: TGCAGTGCTAGGGCGCCCGCAGTAACTAATTCACCCCTCCACTTT.

Note on this clonotype: The junction differs from germline at one of its ends, possibly a read error. The rearrangement links TRBV29-1 to TRBJ1-1; a possible D gene is TRBD1 (5 bases). The length of the CDR3 is 8 residues. The germline gives CDR1 SQVTM, CDR2 ANQGSEA. For the CDR3, the DNA is TGCAGCGTTGATGCCGGGACTTTT. Its translation: CSVDAGTF.

The table lists this clonotype with many counts. The genes are TRBV2 and TRBJ1-5; tentative D call: TRBD1 (6 bases). CDR1 SNHLY and CDR2 FYNNEI come from the germline V gene. The CDR3 spans 15 residues. V lost 4 bases and J lost 2, with 12 bases in between. The CDR3 region is CASSGGGGGNQPQHF. The CDR3 region has the DNA TGTGCCAGCAGTGGTGGAGGGGGGGGCAATCAGCCCCAGCATTTT.

This clonotype came up a few times. A much larger clone differs by one base, so this may be a read error. The chain carries TRBV7-8 and TRBJ1-4, with D hard to call. The germline CDR1 and CDR2 sequences are SGHVS and FQNEAQ. V was pared by 0 bases and J by 5 bases, with 1 base between. The CDR3 has 12 residues. This CDR3 reads CASSLANEKLFF. CDR3 DNA sequence: TGTGCCAGCAGCTTAGCGAATGAAAAACTGTTTTTT.

On this clonotype: Compared with germline, one end of the junction differs, possibly owing to a read error. The V gene is TRBV7-6, the J gene TRBJ1-6; 7 bases are shared with TRBD1. The length of the CDR3 is 12 residues. CDR1 and CDR2 from the germline V gene are SGHVS and FNYEAQ. CDR3: CASRGRGQSFNF. CDR3 sequence (DNA): TGTGCCAGCAGGGGCCGGGGACAGAGCTTCAACTTT.

This chain links TRBV7-3 with TRBJ1-2; TRBD1 aligns across 8 bases. This CDR3 is built from 15 residues. The germline V gene encodes CDR1 SGHTA and CDR2 FQGTGA. V dropped 8 bases and J dropped 4; count of bases not matched to a gene: 12. CDR3 region: CASSPLAGGGYGYTF. DNA of the CDR3: TGTGCCAGCTCACCACTGGCAGGGGGCGGCTATGGCTACACCTTC.

This clonotype showed up just a few times. The V call is TRBV19, the J call TRBJ1-3, with 8 positions matching TRBD1. J gave up 0 bases and V 8 bases, and 6 bases lay outside the gene matches. CDR1 is LNHDA and CDR2 is SQIVND in the germline V gene (reference sequence). This CDR3 contains 15 residues. CDR3 DNA sequence: TGTGCCAGTGGACAGGGAAGGGGCTCTGGAAACACCATATATTTT. Its protein product is CASGQGRGSGNTIYF.

This clonotype has a count of ten or more. The V and J genes are TRBV20-1 and TRBJ1-5; TRBD1 aligns across 7 bases. The germline V gene has CDR1 DFQATT and CDR2 SNEGSKA (reference sequence). V lost 1 base to trimming and J lost 5 bases; unmatched junction nucleotides: 5. This CDR3 has 14 residues. Here the CDR3 reads CSARGKGAHQPQHF. The DNA for the CDR3 is TGCAGTGCTAGAGGAAAGGGGGCGCATCAGCCCCAGCATTTT.

The CDR3, as DNA: TGCAGTGCTAGAGATGGACAGTTTAATGAAAAACTGTTTTTT. Protein: CSARDGQFNEKLFF. V usage is TRBV20-1 and J usage is TRBJ1-4; D perhaps matches TRBD1 (6 bases). In germline, CDR1 is DFQATT, CDR2 SNEGSKA (reference sequence). This CDR3 has 14 amino acids. The ends were cut back, 0 bases at V and 4 bases at J, with 9 bases in the middle.

Concerning this clonotype: Lacking the conserved final phenylalanine or tryptophan, this CDR3 likely reflects a read error. The limits of the CDR3 on the DNA are not certain, so only TCRdb's listed CDR3 is given. The gene calls are TRBV19 and TRBJ1-4; TRBD1 was called by the table and not checked on the DNA. 9 amino acids form the CDR3, both terminal residues included. The V gene's germline CDR1 is LNHDA and CDR2 SQIVND (reference sequence). CDR3 region: CASSSNRGL.

V gene TRBV20-1 combines with J gene TRBJ1-3; D unclear. This CDR3 region has 13 residues. Germline CDR1 DFQATT, CDR2 SNEGSKA (reference sequence). Here the CDR3 reads CSPDPHSGNTIYF. The CDR3 DNA follows: TGCAGCCCCGACCCCCACTCTGGAAACACCATATATTTT.

The V gene is TRBV7-6, the J gene TRBJ2-7; 9 bases are shared with TRBD2. The V segment lost 0 bases and the J segment 6 bases; nucleotides outside the gene matches: 3. Looked up from germline, CDR1 is SGHVS and CDR2 is FNYEAQ. The CDR3 sequence is 14 residues long. The CDR3 spells CASSLASGGTEQYF. In DNA form, the CDR3 reads TGTGCCAGCAGCTTAGCAAGCGGGGGGACCGAGCAGTACTTC.

This clonotype was counted only a few times. The chain has TRBV5-1 and TRBJ1-6; D remains unclear. Germline V gene data show CDR1 as SGHRS and CDR2 as YFSETQ. CDR3 length equals 17 residues. With 3 bases removed from V and 1 base from J, the gap between germline ends came to 14 bases. The CDR3 region has the DNA TGCGCCAGCAGCTACGGAAACGAAATATCCTATAATTCACCCCTCCACTTT. Its translation: CASSYGNEISYNSPLHF.

This clonotype was recorded many times. The rearrangement uses TRBV10-3 and TRBJ2-7, with 9 nucleotides matching TRBD1. This CDR3 region has 12 residues. Losses at the gene ends were 10 bases for V and 5 bases for J; bases not matched to a gene: 6. CDR1 is ENHRY and CDR2 is SYGVKD in the germline V gene. CDR3 nucleotides: TGTGCCACCGCGGGACAGGGCAACGAGCAGTACTTC. Amino acid sequence: CATAGQGNEQYF.

This clonotype was counted at least ten times. This chain uses TRBV6-6 with TRBJ1-2; D gene unclear. The germline V and J ends were trimmed by 8 bases and 6 bases, with 7 bases remaining between them. CDR1 MNHNY and CDR2 SVGAGI come from the germline V gene (reference sequence). The CDR3 totals 10 residues. The chain's CDR3 is CASGPDGYTF. The CDR3 region has the DNA TGTGCCAGCGGGCCGGATGGCTACACCTTC.

The rearrangement joins TRBV29-1 to TRBJ1-1; 10 bases align to TRBD1. The CDR3 totals 17 residues. V shed 1 base, J shed 0 bases, and the junction held 8 bases outside the gene matches. Germline V gene lookup returns CDR1 SQVTM and CDR2 ANQGSEA. As DNA, the CDR3 is TGCAGCGTTGAAGCTTTCGGGACAGGGGCAATGAACACTGAAGCTTTCTTT. As protein: CSVEAFGTGAMNTEAFF.

The J gene is TRBJ1-2, the V gene TRBV5-1; 10 bases align to TRBD1. CDR3 length: 14 amino acids. The junction had 4 bases not matched to a gene; V was cut back by 2 bases and J by 6 bases. Germline V gene data show CDR1 as SGHRS and CDR2 as YFSETQ. Here the CDR3 reads CASSFLGTGDGYTF. The CDR3 DNA is TGCGCCAGCAGCTTTTTGGGGACAGGGGATGGCTACACCTTC.

The chain joins TRBV7-2 to TRBJ2-2; 9 nucleotides match TRBD1. Germline CDR1 SGHTA, CDR2 FQGNSA. The CDR3 extends over 15 amino acids. V dropped 5 bases and J dropped 7; count of bases not matched to a gene: 8. The CDR3 loop reads CASSLGQGRIGELFF. CDR3 sequence (DNA): TGTGCCAGCAGCCTGGGACAGGGCCGGATCGGGGAGCTGTTTTTT.